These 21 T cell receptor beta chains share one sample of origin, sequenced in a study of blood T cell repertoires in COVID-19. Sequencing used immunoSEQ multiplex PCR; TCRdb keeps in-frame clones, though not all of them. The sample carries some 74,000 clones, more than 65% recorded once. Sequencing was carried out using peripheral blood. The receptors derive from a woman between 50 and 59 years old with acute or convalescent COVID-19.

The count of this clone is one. The CDR3 loop is CASSSGHSTGELFF. CDR3 nucleotide sequence: TGTGCCAGCAGCTCGGGACATTCGACCGGGGAGCTGTTTTTT. The chain recombines TRBV7-8 with TRBJ2-2; D is possibly TRBD1 (6 bases). Germline V CDR1 and CDR2: SGHVS, FQNEAQ. CDR3 length equals 14 residues. V was cut by 4 bases and J by 5 bases, with 11 bases left in between.

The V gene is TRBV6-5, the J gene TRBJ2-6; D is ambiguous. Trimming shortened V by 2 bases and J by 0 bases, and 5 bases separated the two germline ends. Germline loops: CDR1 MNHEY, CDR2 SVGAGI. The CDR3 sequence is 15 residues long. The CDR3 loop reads CASSYPFSGANVLTF. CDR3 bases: TGTGCCAGCAGTTACCCTTTCTCTGGGGCCAACGTCCTGACTTTC.

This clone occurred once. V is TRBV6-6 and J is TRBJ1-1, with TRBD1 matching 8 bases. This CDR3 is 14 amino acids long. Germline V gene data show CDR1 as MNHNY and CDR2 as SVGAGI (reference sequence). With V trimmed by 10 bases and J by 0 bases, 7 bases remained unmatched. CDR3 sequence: CAIQRQGMNTEAFF. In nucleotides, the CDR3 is TGTGCCATCCAGAGACAGGGGATGAACACTGAAGCTTTCTTT.

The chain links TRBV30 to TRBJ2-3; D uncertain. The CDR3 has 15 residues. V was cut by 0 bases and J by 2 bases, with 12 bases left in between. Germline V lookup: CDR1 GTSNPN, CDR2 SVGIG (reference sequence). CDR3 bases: TGTGCCTGGAGTGTTTCCCTAACGTACACAGATACGCAGTATTTT. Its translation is CAWSVSLTYTDTQYF.

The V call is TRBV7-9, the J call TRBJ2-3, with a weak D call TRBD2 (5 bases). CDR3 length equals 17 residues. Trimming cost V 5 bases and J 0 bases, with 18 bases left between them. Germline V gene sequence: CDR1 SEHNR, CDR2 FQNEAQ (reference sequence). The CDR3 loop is CASSPPGSGTSTDTQYF. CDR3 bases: TGTGCCAGCAGCCCGCCGGGGAGCGGAACTAGCACAGATACGCAGTATTTT.

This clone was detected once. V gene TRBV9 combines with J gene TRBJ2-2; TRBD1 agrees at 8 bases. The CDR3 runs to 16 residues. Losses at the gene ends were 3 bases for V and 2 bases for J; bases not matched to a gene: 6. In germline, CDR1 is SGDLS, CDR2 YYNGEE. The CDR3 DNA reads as TGTGCCAGCAGCGCTACCGGGACAGGCAACACCGGGGAGCTGTTTTTT. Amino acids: CASSATGTGNTGELFF. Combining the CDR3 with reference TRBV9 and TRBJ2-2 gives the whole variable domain DSGVTQTPKHLITATGQRVTLRCSPRSGDLSVYWYQQSLDQGLQFLIQYYNGEERAKGNILERFSAQQFPDLHSELNLSSLELGDSALYFCASSATGTGNTGELFFGEGSRLTVL.

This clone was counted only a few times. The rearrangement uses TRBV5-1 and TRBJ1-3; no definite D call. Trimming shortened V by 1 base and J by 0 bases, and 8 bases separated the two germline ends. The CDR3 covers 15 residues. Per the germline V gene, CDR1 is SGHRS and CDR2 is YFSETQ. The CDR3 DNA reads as TGCGCCAGCAGCTTGTTGGCGGGCTCTGGAAACACCATATATTTT. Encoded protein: CASSLLAGSGNTIYF.

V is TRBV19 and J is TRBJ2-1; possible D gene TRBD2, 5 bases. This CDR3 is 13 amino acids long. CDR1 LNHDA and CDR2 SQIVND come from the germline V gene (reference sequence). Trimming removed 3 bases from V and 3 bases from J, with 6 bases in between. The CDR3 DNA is TGTGCCAGTAGTATCGGACTCTACAATGAGCAGTTCTTC. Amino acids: CASSIGLYNEQFF.

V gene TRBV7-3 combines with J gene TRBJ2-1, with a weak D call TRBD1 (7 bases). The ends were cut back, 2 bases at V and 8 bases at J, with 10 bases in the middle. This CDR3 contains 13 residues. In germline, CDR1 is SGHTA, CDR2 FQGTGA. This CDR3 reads CASSLDREDEQFF. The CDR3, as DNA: TGTGCCAGCAGCTTAGACAGGGAGGATGAGCAGTTCTTC.

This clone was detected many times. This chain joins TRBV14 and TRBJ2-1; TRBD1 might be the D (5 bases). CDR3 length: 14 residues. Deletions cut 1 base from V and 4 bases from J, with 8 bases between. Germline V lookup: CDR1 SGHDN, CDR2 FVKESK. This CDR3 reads CASSQAGPYNEQFF. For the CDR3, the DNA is TGTGCCAGCAGCCAAGCAGGGCCGTACAATGAGCAGTTCTTC.

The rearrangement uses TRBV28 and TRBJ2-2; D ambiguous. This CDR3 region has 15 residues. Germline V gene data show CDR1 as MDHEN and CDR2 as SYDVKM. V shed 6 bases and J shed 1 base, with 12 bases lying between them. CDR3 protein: CASSPTGVNTGELFF. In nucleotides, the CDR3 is TGTGCCAGCAGCCCTACCGGAGTGAACACCGGGGAGCTGTTTTTT.

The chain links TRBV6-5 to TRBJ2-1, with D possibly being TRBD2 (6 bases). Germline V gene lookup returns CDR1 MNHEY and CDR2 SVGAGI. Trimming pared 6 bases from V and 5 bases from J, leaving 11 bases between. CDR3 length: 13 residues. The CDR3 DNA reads TGTGCCAGCAGGAGTAGCGGCCACAATGAGCAGTTCTTC. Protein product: CASRSSGHNEQFF.

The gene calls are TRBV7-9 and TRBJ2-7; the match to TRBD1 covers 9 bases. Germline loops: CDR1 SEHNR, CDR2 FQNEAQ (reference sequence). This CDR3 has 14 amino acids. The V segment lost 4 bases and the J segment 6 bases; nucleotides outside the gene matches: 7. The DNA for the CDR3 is TGTGCCAGCAGCTCTGGGACAGGGATCGGCGAGCAGTACTTC. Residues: CASSSGTGIGEQYF.

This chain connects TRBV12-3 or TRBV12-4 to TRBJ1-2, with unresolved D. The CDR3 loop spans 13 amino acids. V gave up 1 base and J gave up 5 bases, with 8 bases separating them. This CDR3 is CASSLEQSYGYTF. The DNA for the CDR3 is TGTGCCAGCAGTTTAGAACAGTCATATGGCTACACCTTC.

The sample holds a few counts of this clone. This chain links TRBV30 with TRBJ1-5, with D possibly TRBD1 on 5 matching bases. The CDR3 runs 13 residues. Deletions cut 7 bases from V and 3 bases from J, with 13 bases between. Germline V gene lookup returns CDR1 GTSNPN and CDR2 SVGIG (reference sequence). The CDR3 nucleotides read TGTGCCTACGAGACACAGGCCAATCAGCCCCAGCATTTT. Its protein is CAYETQANQPQHF.

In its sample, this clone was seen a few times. CDR3 bases: TGTGCCAGCAGTGAGGGGAGAGTGGGCGGATTCTATGGCTACACCTTC. It codes for CASSEGRVGGFYGYTF. The rearrangement joins TRBV2 to TRBJ1-2; D gene ambiguous. The CDR3 runs to 16 residues. Germline values: CDR1 SNHLY, CDR2 FYNNEI. Deletions cut 3 bases from V and 4 bases from J, with 18 bases between.

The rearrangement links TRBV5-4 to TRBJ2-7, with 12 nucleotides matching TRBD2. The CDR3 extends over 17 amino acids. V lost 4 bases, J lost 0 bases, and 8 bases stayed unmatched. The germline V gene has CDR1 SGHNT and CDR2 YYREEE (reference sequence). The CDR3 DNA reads TGTGCCAGCAGCACGGGACTAGCGGGCGTCGGCTCCTACGAGCAGTACTTC. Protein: CASSTGLAGVGSYEQYF.

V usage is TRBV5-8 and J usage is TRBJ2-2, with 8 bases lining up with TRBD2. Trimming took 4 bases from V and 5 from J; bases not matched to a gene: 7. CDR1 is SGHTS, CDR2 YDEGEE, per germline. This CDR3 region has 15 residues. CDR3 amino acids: CASSDGLAYTGELFF. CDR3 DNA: TGTGCCAGCAGCGACGGACTAGCATATACCGGGGAGCTGTTTTTT. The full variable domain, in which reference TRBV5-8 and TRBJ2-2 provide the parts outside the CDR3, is EAGVTQSPTHLIKTRGQQATLRCSPISGHTSVYWYQQALGLGLQFLLWYDEGEERNRGNFPPRFSGRQFPNYSSELNVNALELEDSALYLCASSDGLAYTGELFFGEGSRLTVL.

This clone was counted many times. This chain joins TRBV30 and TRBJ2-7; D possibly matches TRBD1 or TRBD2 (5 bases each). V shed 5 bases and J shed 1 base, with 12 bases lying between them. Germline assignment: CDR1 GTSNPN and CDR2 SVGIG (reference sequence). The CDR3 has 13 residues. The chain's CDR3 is CAWEGSDSYEQYF. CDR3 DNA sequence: TGTGCCTGGGAGGGGTCGGATTCCTACGAGCAGTACTTC.

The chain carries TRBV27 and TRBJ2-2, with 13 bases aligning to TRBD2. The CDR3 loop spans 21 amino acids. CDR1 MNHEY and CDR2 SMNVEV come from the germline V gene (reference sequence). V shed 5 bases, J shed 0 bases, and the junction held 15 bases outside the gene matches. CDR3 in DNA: TGTGCCAGCAGTATCTTTGTCGGCGGACTAGCGGGAGATCCGAACACCGGGGAGCTGTTTTTT. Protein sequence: CASSIFVGGLAGDPNTGELFF.

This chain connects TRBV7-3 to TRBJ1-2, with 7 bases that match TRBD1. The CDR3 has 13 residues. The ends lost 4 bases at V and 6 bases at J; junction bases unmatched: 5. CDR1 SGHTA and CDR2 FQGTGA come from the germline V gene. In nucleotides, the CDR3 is TGTGCCAGCAGCTCCACAGGGGCAGATGGCTACACCTTC. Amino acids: CASSSTGADGYTF.